This T cell receptor (beta chain) is drawn from a study of T cell responses to AZD1222 COVID-19 vaccine. Study-level findings and limits: The sample set comprised mostly white British donors with more females, and clonal diversity was possibly underestimated. Among vaccine-associated CD4 TCRs, coverage spanned spike, with dominance at 160-218 and 743-854. Nearly half of spike-specific TCRs reportedly target variant regions that are unmutated in the B.1.351 and B.1.1.7 variants. Spike-specific TCR breadth and depth both grew after two AZD1222 doses.

This table comes from immunoSEQ multiplex PCR, and its TCRdb copy is limited to in-frame clones, with some not included. Of about 34,000 clones in the sample, 85% to 90% are singletons; the top ten hold roughly 7%. On this clone itself: Antigen: not known.

Germline V gene lookup returns CDR1 SGHDT and CDR2 YYEEEE. Between the trimmed V and J ends, which lost 4 bases and 3 bases, there was a span of 14 bases. This CDR3 has 15 amino acids. Sample: peripheral blood, taken on day 0 of AZD1222 vaccination. This receptor was obtained from an adult in good health. V is TRBV5-6 and J is TRBJ1-5, with D tentatively TRBD1 (5 bases). The CDR3 loop is CASSVRWGTNQPQHF. The CDR3 DNA reads as TGTGCCAGCAGCGTACGGTGGGGGACCAATCAGCCCCAGCATTTT.